A single sample is the source of the 21 T cell receptor beta chains below, sequenced in a study of T cells in Graves' hyperthyroidism and ophthalmopathy. Amplification targeted TCR beta CDR3 regions from RNA transcripts. First-round RT-PCR of the TCR CDR3 relied on the HTBI primer set. One entry per CDR3 protein results from TCRdb running MiXCR on the multiplex PCR reads. The table shows approximately 590,000 distinct CDR3 sequences, with 15% to 18% occurring only once. The source material was blood. The receptor set was obtained from a woman in her twenties or thirties with Graves' hyperthyroidism.

This clonotype was detected many times. This chain connects TRBV20-1 to TRBJ2-7; TRBD2 matches at 7 bases. This CDR3 comprises 14 residues. The V gene's germline CDR1 is DFQATT and CDR2 SNEGSKA (reference sequence). V lost 0 bases to trimming and J lost 5 bases; unmatched junction nucleotides: 7. The CDR3 loop is CSARDSGGSDEQYF. CDR3 coding DNA: TGCAGTGCTAGAGATTCGGGGGGATCAGACGAGCAGTACTTC.

At least ten counts were recorded for this clonotype. The chain carries TRBV27 and TRBJ2-1, with D unclear. CDR1 and CDR2 from the germline V gene are MNHEY and SMNVEV (reference sequence). The CDR3 is 15 amino acids. V lost 6 bases and J lost 0, with 12 bases in between. CDR3 sequence (DNA): TGTGCCAGCAGCTTAACGAGAAGCTCCTACAATGAGCAGTTCTTC. Translating gives CASSLTRSSYNEQFF.

This clonotype was counted ten times or more. The rearrangement uses TRBV12-3 or TRBV12-4 and TRBJ2-3; 9 positions match TRBD2. V shed 3 bases and J 3 bases; nucleotides not matched to a gene: 7. This CDR3 contains 16 residues. Here the CDR3 DNA reads TGTGCCAGCAGTTTTGCGTTAGCGGGAGCGACAGATACGCAGTATTTT. This codes for CASSFALAGATDTQYF.

This clonotype was counted many times. The chain combines TRBV28 with TRBJ1-1; D gene ambiguous. CDR1 is MDHEN, CDR2 SYDVKM, per germline. Trimming cost V 6 bases and J 5 bases, with 19 bases left between them. The length of the CDR3 is 15 residues. The DNA for the CDR3 is TGTGCCAGCAGACCTACGGGGTGGGAAAATACTGAAGCTTTCTTT. It translates to CASRPTGWENTEAFF. Based on the CDR3 plus reference TRBV28 and TRBJ1-1, the full variable domain is DVKVTQSSRYLVKRTGEKVFLECVQDMDHENMFWYRQDPGLGLRLIYFSYDVKMKEKGDIPEGYSVSREKKERFSLILESASTNQTSMYLCASRPTGWENTEAFFGQGTRLTVV.

This clonotype was recorded a few times. V is TRBV27 and J is TRBJ1-5, with D possibly being TRBD1 (6 bases). The V end lost 3 bases, the J end lost 4 bases, and 10 bases lay between the germline ends. There are 14 residues in the CDR3. CDR1 and CDR2 (germline): MNHEY, SMNVEV (reference sequence). The DNA of the CDR3 is TGTGCCAGCAGTTTCCAGGGGCAGAATCAGCCCCAGCATTTT. This translates into CASSFQGQNQPQHF.

The chain carries TRBV29-1 and TRBJ1-1, with a possible D match to TRBD1 (5 bases). Germline CDR1 is SQVTM and CDR2 is ANQGSEA. Trimming pared 3 bases from V and 1 base from J, leaving 12 bases between. This CDR3 spans 14 amino acids. CDR3 sequence reads: CSVEASRENTEAFF. The CDR3 nucleotides read TGCAGCGTTGAGGCCAGCAGGGAGAACACTGAAGCTTTCTTT.

This chain connects TRBV30 to TRBJ2-5; D ambiguous. With 0 bases removed from V and 3 bases from J, the gap between germline ends came to 8 bases. Germline V gene data show CDR1 as GTSNPN and CDR2 as SVGIG (reference sequence). CDR3 length equals 13 residues. The CDR3 loop is CAWSVGHKETQYF. CDR3 bases: TGTGCCTGGAGTGTCGGTCACAAAGAGACCCAGTACTTC. The whole variable domain, filled in from reference TRBV30 and TRBJ2-5, reads SQTIHQWPATLVQPVGSPLSLECTVEGTSNPNLYWYRQAAGRGLQLLFYSVGIGQISSEVPQNLSASRPQDRQFILSSKKLLLSDSGFYLCAWSVGHKETQYFGPGTRLLVL.

V and J are TRBV9 and TRBJ2-3; 7 nucleotides match TRBD2. From germline, CDR1 is SGDLS and CDR2 YYNGEE. The J segment lost 1 base and the V segment lost 0 bases, leaving 5 bases of the junction unmatched. The CDR3 sequence is 16 residues long. CDR3 nucleotide sequence: TGTGCCAGCAGCGTAGGGGGGACTACCCGCACAGATACGCAGTATTTT. As protein: CASSVGGTTRTDTQYF.

This clonotype was picked up a small number of times. The gene calls are TRBV10-2 and TRBJ2-5; the D gene is possibly TRBD1 (6 bases). Germline CDR1 WSHSY, CDR2 SAAADI. V lost 2 bases, J lost 2 bases, and 18 bases lay in between. This CDR3 is 17 amino acids long. The CDR3 spells CASSESWRTAFQETQYF. The CDR3 nucleotides read TGCGCCAGCAGTGAGAGTTGGCGGACAGCGTTTCAAGAGACCCAGTACTTC.

J is TRBJ2-1 and V is TRBV5-4, with 7 positions matching TRBD2. J lost 9 bases, V lost 7 bases, and 13 bases had no gene match. The germline V gene encodes CDR1 SGHNT and CDR2 YYREEE (reference sequence). The CDR3 covers 14 residues. CDR3 bases: TGTGCCAGCCGGGCGGGAGTGTATCCGGGTGAGCAGTTCTTC. Amino acids: CASRAGVYPGEQFF.

The rearrangement links TRBV27 to TRBJ2-2; D is possibly TRBD2 (6 bases). The CDR3 runs 14 residues. V was cut by 8 bases and J by 3 bases, with 13 bases left in between. The germline V gene encodes CDR1 MNHEY and CDR2 SMNVEV (reference sequence). The CDR3 spells CASSSSDYTGELFF. The CDR3 nucleotides are TGTGCCAGCTCCTCTAGCGACTACACCGGGGAGCTGTTTTTT.

This clonotype has at least ten counts. The J gene is TRBJ2-1, the V gene TRBV5-1; the D gene could be TRBD1 or TRBD2 (5 bases each). CDR3 length: 14 amino acids. V was trimmed by 5 bases and J by 0 bases, leaving 9 bases between them. The germline V gene encodes CDR1 SGHRS and CDR2 YFSETQ. The chain's CDR3 is CASRTGTSYNEQFF. DNA for the CDR3: TGCGCCAGCAGGACCGGGACCTCCTACAATGAGCAGTTCTTC. The full variable domain, rest sourced from reference TRBV5-1 and TRBJ2-1, is KAGVTQTPRYLIKTRGQQVTLSCSPISGHRSVSWYQQTPGQGLQFLFEYFSETQRNKGNFPGRFSGRQFSNSRSEMNVSTLELGDSALYLCASRTGTSYNEQFFGPGTRLTVL.

The gene calls are TRBV13 and TRBJ2-3; the D gene is possibly TRBD2 (6 bases). CDR1 is PRHDT, CDR2 FYEKMQ, per germline (reference sequence). Trimming took 2 bases from V and 4 from J, leaving 13 bases between them. The CDR3 sequence is 15 residues long. In nucleotides, the CDR3 is TGTGCCAGCAGCTTAAAACTAGCTTCTTCAGATACGCAGTATTTT. Translated, it gives CASSLKLASSDTQYF.

This clonotype was counted ten times or more. The rearrangement links TRBV7-9 to TRBJ2-1; D is perhaps TRBD2 (5 bases). This CDR3 has 15 amino acids. Germline V CDR1 and CDR2: SEHNR, FQNEAQ (reference sequence). V was clipped by 10 bases and J by 0 bases, with 16 bases between them. The CDR3 loop reads CATPPEESSYNEQFF. The CDR3 DNA reads as TGTGCCACCCCTCCGGAGGAAAGCTCCTACAATGAGCAGTTCTTC.

This clonotype appeared many times. The chain is built from TRBV5-1 and TRBJ2-1; 7 bases fit TRBD1. V was clipped by 4 bases and J by 7 bases; unmatched bases: 8. CDR3 length: 14 amino acids. Germline CDR1 reads SGHRS; CDR2 reads YFSETQ. Here the CDR3 reads CASSLGGLTNEQFF. The CDR3 coding sequence is TGCGCCAGCAGCCTAGGGGGCCTTACTAATGAGCAGTTCTTC.

This clonotype was seen ten or more times. This chain uses TRBV5-6 with TRBJ2-3, with D perhaps TRBD1 or TRBD2 (5 bases each). This CDR3 has 13 amino acids. Germline-derived CDR1 and CDR2 are SGHDT and YYEEEE. Trimming cost V 4 bases and J 4 bases, with 10 bases left between them. CDR3: CASSGTVADTQYF. The CDR3 region has the DNA TGTGCCAGCAGCGGGACCGTGGCAGATACGCAGTATTTT.

The CDR3 spells CASSEWTSVQETQYF. DNA of the CDR3: TGTGCCAGCAGCGAATGGACTAGCGTACAAGAGACCCAGTACTTC. V gene TRBV2 combines with J gene TRBJ2-5, with 9 bases aligning to TRBD2. The CDR3 spans 15 residues. The V and J ends lost 6 bases and 2 bases, in that order; junction bases with no gene match: 7. Germline-derived CDR1 and CDR2 are SNHLY and FYNNEI.

This clonotype was counted many times. CDR3 sequence (DNA): TGTGCCAGCAGCCGATTAGGACTGGATAACAATGAGCAGTTCTTC. Translated, it gives CASSRLGLDNNEQFF. J is TRBJ2-1 and V is TRBV7-2; D is perhaps TRBD2 (5 bases). Trimming removed 5 bases from V and 5 bases from J, with 16 bases in between. CDR1 SGHTA and CDR2 FQGNSA come from the germline V gene. This CDR3 is 15 amino acids long.

This clonotype came up a few times. The chain uses TRBV2 and TRBJ2-4; D unresolved. Germline V gene sequence: CDR1 SNHLY, CDR2 FYNNEI. The CDR3 covers 15 residues. The V end lost 6 bases, the J end lost 0 bases, and 12 bases lay between the germline ends. The CDR3: CASSATALAKNIQYF. The DNA for the CDR3 is TGTGCCAGCAGCGCGACGGCTCTAGCCAAAAACATTCAGTACTTC.

The V call is TRBV10-2, the J call TRBJ1-6, with D unresolved. Germline V CDR1 and CDR2: WSHSY, SAAADI. The CDR3 is made up of 12 amino acids. V dropped 7 bases and J dropped 9 bases, with 10 bases sitting between them. CDR3 in amino acids: CASIGFGSPLHF. DNA of the CDR3: TGCGCCAGCATAGGGTTTGGTTCACCCCTCCACTTT.

The chain is built from TRBV20-1 and TRBJ1-6, with 7 bases matching TRBD1. J lost 7 bases, V lost 4 bases, and 4 bases had no gene match. CDR1 DFQATT and CDR2 SNEGSKA come from the germline V gene (reference sequence). The CDR3 loop spans 13 amino acids. CDR3 bases: TGCAGTGCTACCGGGACAGAAAATTCACCCCTCCACTTT. Protein sequence: CSATGTENSPLHF.